This T cell receptor (beta chain) was sequenced in a study of cytomegalovirus exposure and HLA in healthy donors. Germline values: CDR1 SGHTA, CDR2 FQGTGA. V lost 1 base and J lost 0, with 4 bases in between. This CDR3 comprises 15 residues. The PCR ran on 60 Vbeta and 13 Jbeta primers. Some clones are missing from TCRdb's copy, which holds only in-frame ones; the method was immunoSEQ multiplex PCR. The sample records approximately 110,000 clones, 15% being singletons. The chain joins TRBV7-3 to TRBJ2-6; D gene ambiguous. The receptor comes from a woman between 18 and 30 years old in good health and CMV-seronegative. Material: PBMCs. CDR3 residues: CASSLRSSGANVLTF. The CDR3 region has the DNA TGTGCCAGCAGCTTAAGGAGCTCTGGGGCCAACGTCCTGACTTTC. The complete variable domain, with remaining parts taken from reference TRBV7-3 and TRBJ2-6, reads GAGVSQTPSNKVTEKGKYVELRCDPISGHTALYWYRQSLGQGPEFLIYFQGTGAADDSGLPNDRFFAVRPEGSVSTLKIQRTERGDSAVYLCASSLRSSGANVLTFGAGSRLTVL.